This TCR beta chain was sequenced during a study of blood T cell repertoires in COVID-19. The wider study: The study drew acute and convalescent COVID-19 samples from the United States, Italy and Spain.

The data were produced by immunoSEQ multiplex PCR, yet TCRdb's version contains in-frame clones alone and is incomplete. The sample contains around 340,000 clones, roughly nine tenths of which appear only once. This clonotype was sampled from a woman aged 55-75 years with COVID-19, enrolled during active disease. Sequenced material: peripheral blood.

This chain's CDR3 is CAISEGGGGNNSPLHF. In DNA, the CDR3 is TGTGCCATCAGTGAGGGAGGGGGCGGTAATAATTCACCCCTCCACTTT. The chain couples TRBV10-3 to TRBJ1-6; 7 bases are shared with TRBD1. The trim removed 2 bases at V and 5 bases at J, leaving 6 bases unmatched. The germline gives CDR1 ENHRY, CDR2 SYGVKD. The CDR3 totals 16 residues.